This TCR beta chain is drawn from a study of T cell changes during pregnancy in multiple sclerosis. Germline values: CDR1 SNHLY, CDR2 FYNNEI. The CDR3 loop spans 14 amino acids. The ends lost 4 bases at V and 4 bases at J; junction bases unmatched: 6. Some clones are missing from TCRdb's copy, which holds only in-frame ones; the method was immunoSEQ multiplex PCR. The sample lists 85,000 to 100,000 clones, roughly 92% occurring once. V usage is TRBV2 and J usage is TRBJ2-7, with 8 positions matching TRBD2. Here the sequenced sample was peripheral blood, taken after pregnancy. This clonotype originated in a female donor with multiple sclerosis, enrolled in a pregnancy study. The CDR3 nucleotides are TGTGCCAGCAGTGTCTCGGGGGGGAATTACGAGCAGTACTTC. It codes for CASSVSGGNYEQYF.